These 20 T cell receptor beta chains were all obtained from the same sample, sequenced in a study of blood T cells in healthy people across ages. Primed by a sample-barcoded 5' primer and a J-beta primer mix, a second PCR proceeded for roughly 7 to 11 cycles. TCRdb redid the calling of the 5' RACE reads with MiXCR, one entry per CDR3 protein. The repertoire has about 640,000 distinct CDR3 sequences, around three fifths of them found once; the top ten carry over 30%. Sequencing was carried out using blood. These receptors originate from a man in his 60s in good health.

The rearrangement joins TRBV12-3 or TRBV12-4 to TRBJ1-2, with TRBD1 identical over 10 bases. After removal of 5 bases from V and 6 bases from J, the junction contained 3 bases not matched to a gene. The CDR3 covers 13 residues. CDR3 sequence reads: CASSHGTGDGYTF. The CDR3 region has the DNA TGTGCCAGCAGTCATGGGACAGGGGATGGCTACACCTTC.

V usage is TRBV7-8 and J usage is TRBJ2-1; 8 nucleotides agree with TRBD2. Germline-derived CDR1 and CDR2 are SGHVS and FQNEAQ. J lost 0 bases, V lost 0 bases, and 1 base had no gene match. The CDR3 covers 16 residues. The CDR3 here is CASSLAAGGSYNEQFF. Here the CDR3 DNA reads TGTGCCAGCAGCTTAGCGGCGGGAGGCTCCTACAATGAGCAGTTCTTC.

This chain uses TRBV2 with TRBJ1-5; 8 nucleotides align to TRBD1. J was trimmed by 7 bases and V by 6 bases; bases with no gene match: 14. The CDR3 loop spans 16 amino acids. From germline, CDR1 is SNHLY and CDR2 FYNNEI. CDR3 sequence: CASSDQGAWAGQPQHF. CDR3 in DNA: TGTGCCAGCAGCGACCAGGGGGCGTGGGCCGGGCAGCCCCAGCATTTT.

This rearrangement joins TRBV10-3 to TRBJ2-7, with 7 positions matching TRBD1. Trimming removed 5 bases from V and 5 bases from J; junction bases left unmatched: 3. There are 12 residues in the CDR3. From germline, CDR1 is ENHRY and CDR2 SYGVKD. As DNA, the CDR3 is TGTGCCATCAGTTCCGGGACAGACGAGCAGTACTTC. Its protein product is CAISSGTDEQYF.

The chain links TRBV20-1 to TRBJ2-7; D unclear. CDR3 length equals 13 residues. The V gene's germline CDR1 is DFQATT and CDR2 SNEGSKA (reference sequence). V lost 1 base and J lost 5, with 12 bases in between. Here the CDR3 reads CSARVPRLDEQYF. The CDR3 DNA is TGCAGTGCTAGAGTCCCACGCCTGGACGAGCAGTACTTC.

This clonotype turned up a few times. The chain uses TRBV5-6 and TRBJ2-1; D is possibly TRBD1 (5 bases). The CDR3 runs to 14 residues. Germline CDR1 is SGHDT and CDR2 is YYEEEE. Trimming took 4 bases from V and 3 from J, leaving 11 bases between them. CDR3 bases: TGTGCCAGCAGCCGAACAGGTTTCTACAATGAGCAGTTCTTC. The encoded protein is CASSRTGFYNEQFF.

A few counts support this clonotype. In DNA, the CDR3 is TGCAGTGCTAGATCGCAGGGAGCAGATAATCAGCCCCAGCATTTT. Translated, it gives CSARSQGADNQPQHF. The V and J genes are TRBV20-1 and TRBJ1-5, with a weak D call TRBD1 (5 bases). There are 15 residues in the CDR3. Germline V gives CDR1 DFQATT, CDR2 SNEGSKA (reference sequence). Trimming took off 2 bases at V and 4 bases at J, with 15 bases between the two ends.

The rearrangement joins TRBV12-3 or TRBV12-4 to TRBJ2-3; D is undetermined. The CDR3 length is 13 residues. Trimming stripped 7 bases from V and 1 base from J, with 9 bases between. The CDR3 coding sequence is TGTGCCAGCACCCCGTGGGGCACAGATACGCAGTATTTT. The encoded protein is CASTPWGTDTQYF.

The V gene is TRBV4-2, the J gene TRBJ2-1; tentative D call: TRBD2 (7 bases). The V end was cut by 2 bases, the J end by 6 bases, with 17 bases between. There are 16 residues in the CDR3. Germline CDR1 and CDR2: LGHNA and YNFKEQ. The CDR3 DNA reads as TGTGCCAGCAGCCAATCGGGTGGGGGGGCCTTCAATGAGCAGTTCTTC. Protein: CASSQSGGGAFNEQFF.

This chain connects TRBV20-1 to TRBJ2-1, with a tentative D call TRBD2 (7 bases). CDR1 and CDR2 from the germline V gene are DFQATT and SNEGSKA (reference sequence). Trimming removed 0 bases from V and 5 bases from J, with 17 bases in between. CDR3 length: 16 residues. The CDR3 bases are TGCAGTGCTAGAGATGTGCGAGCGGGGACAAACAATGAGCAGTTCTTC. It encodes CSARDVRAGTNNEQFF.

The V call is TRBV12-3 or TRBV12-4, the J call TRBJ1-6; 11 positions match TRBD1. V gave up 5 bases and J gave up 7 bases; unmatched junction bases: 10. The CDR3 sequence is 17 residues long. CDR3 loop: CASSRLSGTGGNSPLHF. The DNA for the CDR3 is TGTGCCAGCAGTCGACTATCCGGGACAGGGGGGAATTCACCCCTCCACTTT.

The V and J genes are TRBV28 and TRBJ2-3, with 10 bases that match TRBD2. The germline V gene has CDR1 MDHEN and CDR2 SYDVKM. The J segment lost 2 bases and the V segment lost 5 bases, leaving 4 bases of the junction unmatched. The CDR3 sequence is 15 residues long. CDR3 sequence reads: CASSGLAGDTDTQYF. The CDR3 DNA sequence: TGTGCCAGCAGTGGTCTAGCGGGGGACACAGATACGCAGTATTTT.

V gene TRBV5-1 combines with J gene TRBJ2-5; 10 bases are shared with TRBD1. This CDR3 is built from 14 residues. The V segment lost 1 base and the J segment 4 bases; nucleotides outside the gene matches: 1. Per the germline V gene, CDR1 is SGHRS and CDR2 is YFSETQ. The CDR3 loop is CASSLWTGGETQYF. As DNA, the CDR3 is TGCGCCAGCAGCTTGTGGACAGGGGGAGAGACCCAGTACTTC.

The table lists this clonotype with a few counts. The chain employs TRBV5-1 and TRBJ1-1, with 10 positions matching TRBD1. CDR1 SGHRS and CDR2 YFSETQ come from the germline V gene. V was pared by 4 bases and J by 2 bases, with 5 bases of the junction left unmatched. The CDR3 is made up of 15 amino acids. CDR3 sequence: CASSNRDRGNTEAFF. CDR3 in DNA: TGCGCCAGCAGCAACCGGGACAGGGGCAACACTGAAGCTTTCTTT.

The chain has TRBV28 and TRBJ1-2, with unresolved D. CDR3 size: 13 residues. Trimming removed 6 bases at V and 7 bases at J, with 15 bases between. CDR1 is MDHEN, CDR2 SYDVKM, per germline. The CDR3 is CASSRVGSTGYTF. The CDR3 nucleotides read TGTGCCAGCAGCCGGGTCGGCTCAACTGGCTACACCTTC.

The gene calls are TRBV7-6 and TRBJ1-5; no definite D call. Per the germline V gene, CDR1 is SGHVS and CDR2 is FNYEAQ. Trimming shortened V by 5 bases and J by 6 bases, and 14 bases separated the two germline ends. The CDR3 runs 14 residues. CDR3 DNA sequence: TGTGCCAGCAGCCCAGCCGGCACCTCTCAGCCCCAGCATTTT. Protein sequence: CASSPAGTSQPQHF.

The rearrangement uses TRBV29-1 and TRBJ2-3, with D perhaps matching TRBD1 (6 bases). CDR3 length equals 15 residues. The V gene's germline CDR1 is SQVTM and CDR2 ANQGSEA. V shed 6 bases and J shed 0 bases, with 16 bases lying between them. CDR3 sequence (DNA): TGCAGCGTGGGCAGGACAGCTACTAGCACAGATACGCAGTATTTT. It specifies CSVGRTATSTDTQYF.

The rearrangement uses TRBV7-2 and TRBJ2-4; D may be TRBD2 (6 bases). This CDR3 has 16 amino acids. V dropped 4 bases and J dropped 1 base, with 14 bases sitting between them. CDR1 is SGHTA, CDR2 FQGNSA, per germline. CDR3 protein: CASSSRSGGAKNIQYF. The CDR3 bases are TGTGCCAGCAGCTCCCGAAGTGGGGGGGCCAAAAACATTCAGTACTTC.

This clonotype was seen a few times. This chain connects TRBV20-1 to TRBJ2-3, with 8 bases matching TRBD2. Trimming removed 0 bases from V and 6 bases from J; junction bases left unmatched: 8. The CDR3 has 15 amino acids. Germline assignment: CDR1 DFQATT and CDR2 SNEGSKA (reference sequence). The DNA for the CDR3 is TGCAGTGCTAGAGATAGTAGCGGGGAATCCGATACGCAGTATTTT. This translates into CSARDSSGESDTQYF.

This clonotype occurred once. V gene TRBV7-2 combines with J gene TRBJ1-4; no firm D call. Trimming left V 5 bases short and J 0 bases short, with 16 bases between. The CDR3 spans 17 residues. In germline, CDR1 is SGHTA, CDR2 FQGNSA. The CDR3 protein is CASSPSFEHATNEKLFF. The CDR3 nucleotides read TGTGCCAGCAGCCCATCTTTCGAGCATGCAACTAATGAAAAACTGTTTTTT. The variable domain in full, completed from reference TRBV7-2 and TRBJ1-4, reads GAGVSQSPSNKVTEKGKDVELRCDPISGHTALYWYRQSLGQGLEFLIYFQGNSAPDKSGLPSDRFSAERTGGSVSTLTIQRTQQEDSAVYLCASSPSFEHATNEKLFFGSGTQLSVL.